The 26 T cell receptor beta chains below all came from one sample that was sequenced in a study of beta chain features in type 1 diabetes. The authors reverse transcribed all of the isolated RNA, so sequencing captured expressed TCRB transcripts. Profiling relied on immunoSEQ multiplex PCR, and the TCRdb table lists in-frame clones only, not all of them. In the table there are roughly 12,000 clones, 35% to 55% of which are singletons. The sequenced material came from stem cell memory CD4+ T cells from blood. The receptor set was obtained from a man younger than 35 in good health.

The sample holds a few counts of this clone. J is TRBJ1-5 and V is TRBV28; 7 bases line up with TRBD1. The CDR3 covers 16 residues. The junction had 8 bases not matched to a gene; V was cut back by 5 bases and J by 1 base. CDR1 and CDR2 from the germline V gene are MDHEN and SYDVKM. The CDR3: CASSPTGAKSNQPQHF. The CDR3 region has the DNA TGTGCCAGCAGTCCTACAGGGGCGAAAAGCAATCAGCCCCAGCATTTT.

A few counts support this clone. The rearrangement joins TRBV2 to TRBJ2-1, with a weak D call TRBD2 (5 bases). Germline values: CDR1 SNHLY, CDR2 FYNNEI. V dropped 9 bases and J dropped 4 bases, with 13 bases sitting between them. The CDR3 is 13 residues long. The CDR3 sequence: CASFGKPYNEQFF. The CDR3 DNA is TGTGCCAGTTTCGGGAAACCATACAATGAGCAGTTCTTC.

The J gene is TRBJ2-3, the V gene TRBV30; TRBD2 matches at 8 bases. V lost 1 base to trimming and J lost 0 bases; unmatched junction nucleotides: 6. The CDR3 runs to 16 residues. Germline assignment: CDR1 GTSNPN and CDR2 SVGIG (reference sequence). In DNA, the CDR3 is TGTGCCTGGAGTGGGAAGTCGGGAGGGAGCACAGATACGCAGTATTTT. It yields the protein CAWSGKSGGSTDTQYF. Supplemented by reference TRBV30 and TRBJ2-3, the full variable domain reads SQTIHQWPATLVQPVGSPLSLECTVEGTSNPNLYWYRQAAGRGLQLLFYSVGIGQISSEVPQNLSASRPQDRQFILSSKKLLLSDSGFYLCAWSGKSGGSTDTQYFGPGTRLTVL.

This clone has just a few counts. The V call is TRBV6-5, the J call TRBJ2-7; D might be TRBD2 (6 bases). The CDR3 extends over 16 amino acids. V shed 0 bases and J shed 3 bases, with 15 bases lying between them. Per germline, CDR1 MNHEY and CDR2 SVGAGI. The CDR3 spells CASSYSRGSLGYEQYF. The CDR3 DNA reads TGTGCCAGCAGTTACTCCCGGGGGTCTTTAGGCTACGAGCAGTACTTC.

This clone was counted a few times. V usage is TRBV4-2 and J usage is TRBJ2-7; TRBD1 agrees at 9 bases. The trim removed 3 bases at V and 5 bases at J, leaving 5 bases unmatched. This CDR3 contains 14 residues. From germline, CDR1 is LGHNA and CDR2 YNFKEQ. DNA for the CDR3: TGTGCCAGCAGCCAGGGGGACAGGGCAAACGAGCAGTACTTC. Encoded protein: CASSQGDRANEQYF.

There are a few counts of this clone. This chain links TRBV7-2 with TRBJ2-1; D gene unclear. Germline CDR1 and CDR2: SGHTA and FQGNSA. V dropped 5 bases and J dropped 0 bases, with 11 bases sitting between them. This CDR3 is built from 15 residues. As DNA, the CDR3 is TGTGCCAGCAGCCCCCCCGTCAGCTCCTACAATGAGCAGTTCTTC. This gives the protein CASSPPVSSYNEQFF.

The gene calls are TRBV10-3 and TRBJ2-7; 10 bases align to TRBD1. After removal of 4 bases from V and 5 bases from J, the junction contained 8 bases not matched to a gene. The CDR3 spans 15 residues. The germline V gene has CDR1 ENHRY and CDR2 SYGVKD. For the CDR3, the DNA is TGTGCCATCAGTGGGGGGGGACAGGGGCAGAACGAGCAGTACTTC. It is translated as CAISGGGQGQNEQYF.

V is TRBV19 and J is TRBJ1-5, with a weak D call TRBD1 (5 bases). This CDR3 comprises 15 residues. Trimming took off 5 bases at V and 1 base at J, with 12 bases between the two ends. Germline CDR1 reads LNHDA; CDR2 reads SQIVND (reference sequence). CDR3 sequence (DNA): TGTGCCAGTAGTCCCCCGACAGCAAGCAATCAGCCCCAGCATTTT. As protein: CASSPPTASNQPQHF. The entire variable domain, with the rest obtained from reference TRBV19 and TRBJ1-5, is as follows: DGGITQSPKYLFRKEGQNVTLSCEQNLNHDAMYWYRQDPGQGLRLIYYSQIVNDFQKGDIAEGYSVSREKKESFPLTVTSAQKNPTAFYLCASSPPTASNQPQHFGDGTRLSIL.

For the CDR3, the DNA is TGTGCCAGCAGGCGACAGGGCGACTATAGCAATCAGCCCCAGCATTTT. This gives the protein CASRRQGDYSNQPQHF. The chain links TRBV6-4 to TRBJ1-5, with TRBD1 matching over 7 bases. V was clipped by 6 bases and J by 0 bases; unmatched bases: 8. Germline V gene sequence: CDR1 MRHNA, CDR2 SNTAGT. The CDR3 has 16 residues.

This clone has a handful of counts. This sequence joins TRBV18 and TRBJ2-5, with 7 nucleotides matching TRBD2. The CDR3 runs 14 residues. Germline-derived CDR1 and CDR2 are KGHSH and LQKENI. Trimming cost V 5 bases and J 3 bases; bases outside gene matches: 6. The CDR3 reads CASSSTAGEETQYF. Written as DNA, the CDR3 is TGTGCCAGCTCAAGCACGGCGGGGGAAGAGACCCAGTACTTC.

DNA of the CDR3: TGCAGTGCCCCCCTAGGGCCCCAGCATTTT. Its protein is CSAPLGPQHF. The J gene is TRBJ1-5, the V gene TRBV20-1; D is unresolved. The CDR3 length is 10 residues. Trimming shortened V by 6 bases and J by 9 bases, and 9 bases separated the two germline ends. CDR1 is DFQATT and CDR2 is SNEGSKA in the germline V gene (reference sequence).

The V and J genes are TRBV7-9 and TRBJ1-4, with TRBD1 as a possible D gene (5 bases). V was pared by 1 base and J by 7 bases, with 16 bases between. The CDR3 contains 16 residues. Germline lookup yields CDR1 SEHNR and CDR2 FQNEAQ (reference sequence). The chain's CDR3 is CASSLGVGQNLEKLFF. DNA of the CDR3: TGTGCCAGCAGCTTAGGTGTGGGGCAGAATCTTGAAAAACTGTTTTTT.

The sample holds a few counts of this clone. This chain joins TRBV7-9 and TRBJ2-7; perhaps TRBD1 as D (6 bases). The CDR3 runs 13 residues. The V gene's germline CDR1 is SEHNR and CDR2 FQNEAQ (reference sequence). V was cut by 5 bases and J by 9 bases, with 17 bases left in between. Here the CDR3 reads CASSRGTTYGQYF. CDR3 nucleotides: TGTGCCAGCAGCCGTGGGACAACCTATGGGCAGTACTTC.

This clone was seen a handful of times. CDR3 coding DNA: TGTGCCAGCAGCGTAGGGCAGGGTCTGTACGAGCAGTACTTC. Amino acid sequence: CASSVGQGLYEQYF. The V and J genes are TRBV9 and TRBJ2-7; possibly TRBD1 for D (5 bases). This CDR3 has 14 residues. CDR1 and CDR2 from the germline V gene are SGDLS and YYNGEE. V was trimmed by 0 bases and J by 4 bases, leaving 11 bases between them.

This chain joins TRBV11-2 and TRBJ1-5, with D perhaps matching TRBD1 (5 bases). Germline V lookup: CDR1 SGHAT, CDR2 FQNNGV. The CDR3 length is 15 residues. Trimming took off 3 bases at V and 4 bases at J, with 13 bases between the two ends. Written as DNA, the CDR3 is TGTGCCAGCAGCTTCGATCCGGGGGGGAATCAGCCCCAGCATTTT. It yields the protein CASSFDPGGNQPQHF.

The chain combines TRBV6-5 with TRBJ2-7; 7 nucleotides agree with TRBD1. This CDR3 has 14 amino acids. J was trimmed by 4 bases and V by 6 bases; bases with no gene match: 9. CDR1 and CDR2 (germline): MNHEY, SVGAGI. In nucleotides, the CDR3 is TGTGCCAGCAGAAAGACAGGGAACGGTTACGAGCAGTACTTC. Translation: CASRKTGNGYEQYF.

This chain joins TRBV30 and TRBJ1-1; D perhaps matches TRBD1 (6 bases). Germline V lookup: CDR1 GTSNPN, CDR2 SVGIG (reference sequence). The V and J ends lost 3 bases and 2 bases respectively, with 19 bases between them. The CDR3 sequence is 16 residues long. The chain's CDR3 is CAWRRGGLGPNTEAFF. DNA for the CDR3: TGTGCCTGGAGGAGGGGGGGTCTTGGACCAAACACTGAAGCTTTCTTT.

The chain has TRBV21-1 and TRBJ2-7; TRBD1, the table's D call, was not compared with the DNA. TRBV21-1 is shown as a pseudogene. The CDR3 is 11 residues long. The CDR3: CASSQGREQYF. Here the CDR3 DNA reads TGTGCCAGCAGCCAGGGGCGCGAGCAGTACTTC.

This rearrangement joins TRBV5-1 to TRBJ1-5; 7 bases match TRBD1. Germline assignment: CDR1 SGHRS and CDR2 YFSETQ. The V segment lost 2 bases and the J segment 4 bases; nucleotides outside the gene matches: 9. This CDR3 is built from 16 residues. In nucleotides, the CDR3 is TGCGCCAGCAGCTTAACCGGGACAGAACCAAATCAGCCCCAGCATTTT. Translating it yields CASSLTGTEPNQPQHF.

V usage is TRBV18 and J usage is TRBJ2-5; TRBD2 aligns across 12 bases. The V gene's germline CDR1 is KGHSH and CDR2 LQKENI. Losses at the gene ends were 3 bases for V and 0 bases for J; bases not matched to a gene: 5. This CDR3 region has 17 residues. The CDR3 is CASSPERLAGDQETQYF. The CDR3 nucleotides are TGTGCCAGCTCACCGGAAAGACTAGCGGGGGACCAAGAGACCCAGTACTTC.

The chain employs TRBV27 and TRBJ1-3; D gene ambiguous. The CDR3 has 14 amino acids. V lost 9 bases and J 1 base, leaving 13 bases between the germline ends. Germline CDR1 and CDR2: MNHEY and SMNVEV (reference sequence). The CDR3 region has the DNA TGTGCCAGTAAGTTTGCGGGATCTGGAAACACCATATATTTT. Translation: CASKFAGSGNTIYF.

This clone has a handful of counts. The chain couples TRBV19 to TRBJ2-5; TRBD2 agrees at 10 bases. The CDR3 spans 16 residues. Germline CDR1 reads LNHDA; CDR2 reads SQIVND (reference sequence). The V segment lost 3 bases and the J segment 2 bases; nucleotides outside the gene matches: 6. CDR3 residues: CASSMLRTSGQETQYF. The CDR3 DNA reads TGTGCCAGTAGTATGTTACGGACTAGCGGACAAGAGACCCAGTACTTC.

This clone was detected a few times. The gene calls are TRBV7-7 and TRBJ2-2; D may be TRBD2 (5 bases). From germline, CDR1 is SSHAT and CDR2 FNYEAQ (reference sequence). This CDR3 contains 13 residues. Trimming removed 6 bases at V and 4 bases at J, with 9 bases between. The chain's CDR3 is CASRRAGTGELFF. CDR3 DNA sequence: TGTGCCAGCAGGAGGGCGGGCACCGGGGAGCTGTTTTTT.

This sequence joins TRBV5-4 and TRBJ2-3, with D possibly being TRBD1 (5 bases). Germline V gene data show CDR1 as SGHNT and CDR2 as YYREEE (reference sequence). The V and J ends lost 3 bases and 4 bases respectively, with 21 bases between them. The CDR3 contains 17 residues. The CDR3 DNA reads TGTGCCAGCAGCTCGTGGACCGGGCCAAGGGGCGCAGATACGCAGTATTTT. It specifies CASSSWTGPRGADTQYF. Full variable domain (outside the CDR3, taken from reference TRBV5-4 and TRBJ2-3): ETGVTQSPTHLIKTRGQQVTLRCSSQSGHNTVSWYQQALGQGPQFIFQYYREEENGRGNFPPRFSGLQFPNYSSELNVNALELDDSALYLCASSSWTGPRGADTQYFGPGTRLTVL.

This clone has more than one count but fewer than ten. The chain carries TRBV4-3 and TRBJ2-3, with 9 bases fitting TRBD2. Per germline, CDR1 LGHNA and CDR2 YSLEER. The CDR3 totals 16 residues. V gave up 0 bases and J gave up 4 bases; unmatched junction bases: 5. The DNA of the CDR3 is TGCGCCAGCAGCCAAGATACGCGGGGGGGAGCAGATACGCAGTATTTT. Its protein product is CASSQDTRGGADTQYF.

This chain joins TRBV11-3 and TRBJ2-2; maybe TRBD1 (5 bases). With 0 bases removed from V and 5 bases from J, the gap between germline ends came to 13 bases. This CDR3 contains 16 residues. Germline CDR1 reads SGHNT; CDR2 reads YENEEA. The CDR3: CASSLEGGRDTGELFF. The CDR3 DNA reads as TGTGCCAGCAGCTTAGAGGGCGGCAGGGATACCGGGGAGCTGTTTTTT.